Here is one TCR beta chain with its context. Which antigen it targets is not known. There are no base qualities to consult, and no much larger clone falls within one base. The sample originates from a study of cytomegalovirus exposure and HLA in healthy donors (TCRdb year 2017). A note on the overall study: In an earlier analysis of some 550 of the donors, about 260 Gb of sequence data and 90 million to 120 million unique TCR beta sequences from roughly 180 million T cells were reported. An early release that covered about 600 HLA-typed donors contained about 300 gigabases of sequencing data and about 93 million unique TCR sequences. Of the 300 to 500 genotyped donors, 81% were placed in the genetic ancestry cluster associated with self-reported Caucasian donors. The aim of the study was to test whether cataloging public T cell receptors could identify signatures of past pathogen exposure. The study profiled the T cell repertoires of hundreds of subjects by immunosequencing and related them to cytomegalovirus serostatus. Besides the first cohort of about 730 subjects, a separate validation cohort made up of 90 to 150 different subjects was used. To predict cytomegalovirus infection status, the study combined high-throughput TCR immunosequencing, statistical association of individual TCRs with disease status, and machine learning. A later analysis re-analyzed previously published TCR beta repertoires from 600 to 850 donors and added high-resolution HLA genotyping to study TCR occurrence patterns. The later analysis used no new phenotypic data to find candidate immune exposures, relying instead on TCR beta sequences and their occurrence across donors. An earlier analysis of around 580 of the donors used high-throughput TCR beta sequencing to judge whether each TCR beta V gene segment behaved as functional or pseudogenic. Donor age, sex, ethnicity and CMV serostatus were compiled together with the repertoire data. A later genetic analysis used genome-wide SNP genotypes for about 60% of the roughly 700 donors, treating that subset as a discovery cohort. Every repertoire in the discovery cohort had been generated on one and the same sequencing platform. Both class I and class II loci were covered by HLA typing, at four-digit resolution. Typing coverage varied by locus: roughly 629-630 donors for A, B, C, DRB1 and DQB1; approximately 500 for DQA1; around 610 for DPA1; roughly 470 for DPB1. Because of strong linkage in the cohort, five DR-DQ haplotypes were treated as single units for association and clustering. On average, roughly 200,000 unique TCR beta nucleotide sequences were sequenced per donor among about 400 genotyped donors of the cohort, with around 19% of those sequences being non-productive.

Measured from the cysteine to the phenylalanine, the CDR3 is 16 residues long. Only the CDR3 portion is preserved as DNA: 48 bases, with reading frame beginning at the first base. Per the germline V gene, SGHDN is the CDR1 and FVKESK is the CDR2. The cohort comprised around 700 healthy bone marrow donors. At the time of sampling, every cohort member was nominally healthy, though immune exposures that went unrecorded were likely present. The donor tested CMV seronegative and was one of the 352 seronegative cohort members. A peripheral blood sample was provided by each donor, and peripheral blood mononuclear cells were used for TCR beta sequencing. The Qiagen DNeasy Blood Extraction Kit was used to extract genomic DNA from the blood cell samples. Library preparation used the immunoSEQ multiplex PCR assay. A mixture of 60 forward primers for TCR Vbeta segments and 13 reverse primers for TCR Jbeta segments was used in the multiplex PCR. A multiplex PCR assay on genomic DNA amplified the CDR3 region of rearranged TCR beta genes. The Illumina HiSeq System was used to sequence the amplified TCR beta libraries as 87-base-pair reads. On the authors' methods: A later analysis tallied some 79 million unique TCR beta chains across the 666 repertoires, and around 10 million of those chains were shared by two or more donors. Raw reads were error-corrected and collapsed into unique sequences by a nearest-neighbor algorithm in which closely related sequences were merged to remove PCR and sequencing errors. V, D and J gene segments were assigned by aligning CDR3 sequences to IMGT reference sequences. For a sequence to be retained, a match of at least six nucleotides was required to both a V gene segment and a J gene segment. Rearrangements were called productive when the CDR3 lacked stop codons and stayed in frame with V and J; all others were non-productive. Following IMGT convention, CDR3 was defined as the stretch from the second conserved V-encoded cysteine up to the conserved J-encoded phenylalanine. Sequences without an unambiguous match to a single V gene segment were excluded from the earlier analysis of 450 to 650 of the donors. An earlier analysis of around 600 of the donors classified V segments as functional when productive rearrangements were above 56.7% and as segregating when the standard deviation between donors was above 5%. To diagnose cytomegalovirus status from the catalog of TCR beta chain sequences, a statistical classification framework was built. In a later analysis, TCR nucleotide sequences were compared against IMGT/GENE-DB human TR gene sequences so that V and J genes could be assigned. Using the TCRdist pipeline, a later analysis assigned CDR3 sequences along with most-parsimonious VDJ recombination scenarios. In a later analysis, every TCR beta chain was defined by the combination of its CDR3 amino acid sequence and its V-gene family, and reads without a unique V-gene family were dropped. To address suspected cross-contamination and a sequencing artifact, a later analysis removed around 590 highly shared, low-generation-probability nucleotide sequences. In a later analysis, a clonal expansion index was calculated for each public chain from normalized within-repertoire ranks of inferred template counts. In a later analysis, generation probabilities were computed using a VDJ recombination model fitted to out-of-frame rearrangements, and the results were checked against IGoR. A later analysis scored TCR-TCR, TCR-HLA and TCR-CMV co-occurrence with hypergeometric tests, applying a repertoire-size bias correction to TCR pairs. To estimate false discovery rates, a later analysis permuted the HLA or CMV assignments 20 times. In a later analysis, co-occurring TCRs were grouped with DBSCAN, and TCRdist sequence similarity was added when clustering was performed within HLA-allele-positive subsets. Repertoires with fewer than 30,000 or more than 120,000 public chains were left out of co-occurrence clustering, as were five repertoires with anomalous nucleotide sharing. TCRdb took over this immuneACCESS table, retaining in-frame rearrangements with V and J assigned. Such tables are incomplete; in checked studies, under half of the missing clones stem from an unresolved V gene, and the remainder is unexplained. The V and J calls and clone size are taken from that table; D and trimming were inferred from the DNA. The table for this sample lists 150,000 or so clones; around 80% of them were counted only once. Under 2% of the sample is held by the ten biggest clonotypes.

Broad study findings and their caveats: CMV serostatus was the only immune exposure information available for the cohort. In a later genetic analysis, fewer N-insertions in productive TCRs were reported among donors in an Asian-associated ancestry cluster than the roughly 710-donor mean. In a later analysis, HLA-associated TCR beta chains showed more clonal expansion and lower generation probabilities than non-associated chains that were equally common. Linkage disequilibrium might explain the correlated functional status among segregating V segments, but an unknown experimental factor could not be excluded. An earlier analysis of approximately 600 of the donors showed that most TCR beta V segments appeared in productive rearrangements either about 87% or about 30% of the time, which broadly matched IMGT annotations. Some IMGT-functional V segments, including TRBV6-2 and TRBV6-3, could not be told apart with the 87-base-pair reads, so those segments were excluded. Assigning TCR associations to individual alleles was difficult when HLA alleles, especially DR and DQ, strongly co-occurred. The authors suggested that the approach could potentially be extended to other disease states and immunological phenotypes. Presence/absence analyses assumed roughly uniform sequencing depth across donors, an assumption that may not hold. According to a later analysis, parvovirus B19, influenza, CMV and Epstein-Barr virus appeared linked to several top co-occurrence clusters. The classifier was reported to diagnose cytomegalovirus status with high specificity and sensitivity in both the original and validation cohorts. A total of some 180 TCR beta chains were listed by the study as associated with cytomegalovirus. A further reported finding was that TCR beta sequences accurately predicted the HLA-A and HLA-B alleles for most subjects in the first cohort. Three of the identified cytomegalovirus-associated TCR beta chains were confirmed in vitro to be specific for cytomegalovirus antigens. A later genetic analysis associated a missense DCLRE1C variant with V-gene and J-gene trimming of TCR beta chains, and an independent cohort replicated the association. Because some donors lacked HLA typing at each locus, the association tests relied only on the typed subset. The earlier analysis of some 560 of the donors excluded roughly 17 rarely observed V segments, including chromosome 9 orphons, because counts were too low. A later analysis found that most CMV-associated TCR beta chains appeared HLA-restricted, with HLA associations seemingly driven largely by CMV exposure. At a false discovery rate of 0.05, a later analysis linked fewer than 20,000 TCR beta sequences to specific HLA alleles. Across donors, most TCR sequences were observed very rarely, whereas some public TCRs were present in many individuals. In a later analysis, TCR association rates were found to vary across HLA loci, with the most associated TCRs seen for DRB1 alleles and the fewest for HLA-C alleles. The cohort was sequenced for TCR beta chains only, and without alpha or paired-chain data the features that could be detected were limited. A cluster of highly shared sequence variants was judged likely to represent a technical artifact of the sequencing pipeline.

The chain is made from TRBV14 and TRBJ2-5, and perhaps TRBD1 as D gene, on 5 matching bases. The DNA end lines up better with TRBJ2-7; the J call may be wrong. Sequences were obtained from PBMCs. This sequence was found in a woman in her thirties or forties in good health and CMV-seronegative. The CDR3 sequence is CASSPRDDRSFYEQYF. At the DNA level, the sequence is TGTGCCAGCAGCCCAAGGGATGACAGATCCTTCTACGAGCAGTACTTC.